The text below deals with one TCR beta chain. No antigen is known for it. With 60 Vbeta and 13 Jbeta primers, the PCR was carried out. TCRdb's table, derived via immunoSEQ multiplex PCR, lists solely in-frame clones and lacks some. In the table there are approximately 100,000 clones, 85% of which are singletons. The CDR3 length is 16 residues. V dropped 6 bases and J dropped 4; count of bases not matched to a gene: 12. CDR1 and CDR2 (germline): MNHEY, SMNVEV (reference sequence). The source of the sample is a study of cytomegalovirus exposure and HLA in healthy donors. Findings and caveats of the study: Trimming of TCR beta V- and J-genes showed a link, identified in a later analysis, to a missense DCLRE1C variant. Several of the most significant clusters appeared linked to common viral pathogens, based on a later analysis. Generally TCR sequences proved uncommon, though certain public TCRs appeared in numerous donors. Analysis was performed later, and it showed HLA-associated TCR beta chains to be more clonally expanded than equally common others.

This rearrangement joins TRBV27 to TRBJ2-7; 10 nucleotides match TRBD1. The sequence was collected from a man aged 35-49 years in good health and CMV-seropositive. Sequenced sample: PBMCs. In DNA form, the CDR3 reads TGTGCCAGCAGCCCCCGCCCGTTGGACAGGGGGTACGAGCAGTACTTC. It codes for CASSPRPLDRGYEQYF.